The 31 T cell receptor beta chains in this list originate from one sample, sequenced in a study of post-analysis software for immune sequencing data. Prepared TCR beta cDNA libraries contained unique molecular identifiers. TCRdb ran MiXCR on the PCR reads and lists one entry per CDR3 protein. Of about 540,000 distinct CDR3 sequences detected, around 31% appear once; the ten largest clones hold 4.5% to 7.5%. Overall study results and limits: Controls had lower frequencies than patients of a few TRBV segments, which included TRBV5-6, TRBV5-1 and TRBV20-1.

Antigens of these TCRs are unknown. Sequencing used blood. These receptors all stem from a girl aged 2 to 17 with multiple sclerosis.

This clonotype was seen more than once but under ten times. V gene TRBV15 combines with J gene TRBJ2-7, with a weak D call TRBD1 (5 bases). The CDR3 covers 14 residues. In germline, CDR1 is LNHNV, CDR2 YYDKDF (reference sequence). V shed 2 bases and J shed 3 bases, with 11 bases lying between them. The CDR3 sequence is CATSRTGSIYEQYF. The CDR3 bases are TGTGCCACCAGCAGAACAGGCAGCATCTACGAGCAGTACTTC.

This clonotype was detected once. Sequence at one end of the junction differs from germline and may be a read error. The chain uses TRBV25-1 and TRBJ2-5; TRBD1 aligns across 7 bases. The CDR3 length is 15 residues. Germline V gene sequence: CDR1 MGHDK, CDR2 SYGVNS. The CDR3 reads CAGSDAPGQQETQYF. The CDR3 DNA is TGTGCCGGCAGCGACGCTCCGGGACAGCAAGAGACCCAGTACTTC.

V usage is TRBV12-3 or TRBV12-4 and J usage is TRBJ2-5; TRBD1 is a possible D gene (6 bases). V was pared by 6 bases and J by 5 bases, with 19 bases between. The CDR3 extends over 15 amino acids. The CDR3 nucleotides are TGTGCCAGCAGCATGGACAGAACCCACACGGAGACCCAGTACTTC. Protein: CASSMDRTHTETQYF.

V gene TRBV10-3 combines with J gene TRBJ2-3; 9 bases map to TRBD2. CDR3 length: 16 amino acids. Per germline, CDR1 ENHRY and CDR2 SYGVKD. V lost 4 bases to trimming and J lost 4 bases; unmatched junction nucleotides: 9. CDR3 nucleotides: TGTGCCATCAGTGCTGGTAGCGGGGGACGGGCAGATACGCAGTATTTT. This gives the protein CAISAGSGGRADTQYF.

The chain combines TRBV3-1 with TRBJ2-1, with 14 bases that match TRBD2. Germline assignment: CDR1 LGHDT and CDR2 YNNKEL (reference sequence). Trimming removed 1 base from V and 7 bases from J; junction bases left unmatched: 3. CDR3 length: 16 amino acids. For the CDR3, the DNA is TGTGCCAGCAGCCAAGCACGACTAGCGGGGGGGAATGAGCAGTTCTTC. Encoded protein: CASSQARLAGGNEQFF.

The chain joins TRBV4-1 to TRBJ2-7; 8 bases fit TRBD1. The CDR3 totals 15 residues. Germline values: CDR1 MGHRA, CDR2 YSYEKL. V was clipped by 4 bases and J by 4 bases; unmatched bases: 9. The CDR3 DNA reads TGCGCCAGCAGCCGCGACGGACAGGGATATTACGAGCAGTACTTC. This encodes CASSRDGQGYYEQYF.

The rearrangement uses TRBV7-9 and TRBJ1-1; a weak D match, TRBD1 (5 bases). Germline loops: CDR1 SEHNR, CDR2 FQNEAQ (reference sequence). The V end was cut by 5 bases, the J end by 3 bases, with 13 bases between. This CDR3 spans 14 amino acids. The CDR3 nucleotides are TGTGCCAGCAGCCCCGACAGTTACCACACTGAAGCTTTCTTT. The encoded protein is CASSPDSYHTEAFF.

The CDR3 reads CASSVRDRSYYEQYF. CDR3 sequence (DNA): TGTGCCAGCAGCGTACGGGACAGGTCGTACTACGAGCAGTACTTC. J is TRBJ2-7 and V is TRBV9; 8 bases fit TRBD1. This CDR3 has 15 residues. Germline lookup yields CDR1 SGDLS and CDR2 YYNGEE. Trimming removed 1 base from V and 3 bases from J; junction bases left unmatched: 6.

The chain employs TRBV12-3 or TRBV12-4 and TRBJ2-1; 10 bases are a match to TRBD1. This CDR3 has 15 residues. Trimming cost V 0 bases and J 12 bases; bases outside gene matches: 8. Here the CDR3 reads CASSLANRQGAAQFF. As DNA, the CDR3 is TGTGCCAGCAGTTTAGCGAATCGACAGGGGGCCGCGCAGTTCTTC.

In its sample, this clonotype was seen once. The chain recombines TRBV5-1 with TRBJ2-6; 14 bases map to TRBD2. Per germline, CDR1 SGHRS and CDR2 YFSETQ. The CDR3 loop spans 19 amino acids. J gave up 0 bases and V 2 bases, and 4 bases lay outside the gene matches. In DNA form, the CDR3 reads TGCGCCAGCAGCTTCGGACTAGCGGGGGGAACCTCTGGGGCCAACGTCCTGACTTTC. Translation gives CASSFGLAGGTSGANVLTF.

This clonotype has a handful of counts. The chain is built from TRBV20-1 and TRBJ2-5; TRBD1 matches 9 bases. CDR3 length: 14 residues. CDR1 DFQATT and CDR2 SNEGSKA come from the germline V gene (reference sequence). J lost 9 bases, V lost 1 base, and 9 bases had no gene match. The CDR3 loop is CSARVGGQGMAQYF. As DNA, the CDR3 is TGCAGTGCTAGAGTGGGGGGACAGGGAATGGCCCAGTACTTC.

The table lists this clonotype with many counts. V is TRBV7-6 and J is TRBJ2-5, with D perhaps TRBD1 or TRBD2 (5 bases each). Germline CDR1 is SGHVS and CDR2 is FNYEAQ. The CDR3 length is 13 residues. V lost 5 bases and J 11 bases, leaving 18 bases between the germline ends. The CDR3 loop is CASSALQGREQYF. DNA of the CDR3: TGTGCCAGCAGCGCCCTTCAGGGAAGGGAGCAGTACTTC.

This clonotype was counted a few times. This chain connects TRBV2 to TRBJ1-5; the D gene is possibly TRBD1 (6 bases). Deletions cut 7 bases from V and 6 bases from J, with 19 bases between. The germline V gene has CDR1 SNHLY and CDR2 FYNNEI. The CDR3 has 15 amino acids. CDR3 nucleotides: TGTGCCAGCACCAACGACAGGACACCTCGTCAGCCCCAGCATTTT. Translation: CASTNDRTPRQPQHF.

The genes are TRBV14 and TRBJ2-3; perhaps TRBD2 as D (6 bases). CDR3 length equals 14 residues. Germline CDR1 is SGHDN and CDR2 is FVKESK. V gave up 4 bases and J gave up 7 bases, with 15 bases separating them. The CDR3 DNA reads TGTGCCAGCAGCCGGGCGGGGTTCGAGAATACGCAGTATTTT. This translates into CASSRAGFENTQYF.

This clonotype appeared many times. The CDR3, as DNA: TGTGCCAGCAGCTTATTCGTCGGGATCCAAGAGACCCAGTACTTC. Amino acid sequence: CASSLFVGIQETQYF. The rearrangement links TRBV7-3 to TRBJ2-5; possibly TRBD2 for D (5 bases). Deletions cut 2 bases from V and 1 base from J, with 11 bases between. This CDR3 comprises 15 residues. Germline CDR1 SGHTA, CDR2 FQGTGA.

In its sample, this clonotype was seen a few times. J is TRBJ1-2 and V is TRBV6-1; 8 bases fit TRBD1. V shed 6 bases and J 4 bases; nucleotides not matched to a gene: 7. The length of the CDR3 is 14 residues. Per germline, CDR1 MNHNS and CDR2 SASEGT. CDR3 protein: CASRDPGQAYGYTF. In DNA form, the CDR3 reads TGTGCCAGCAGGGATCCGGGACAGGCCTATGGCTACACCTTC.

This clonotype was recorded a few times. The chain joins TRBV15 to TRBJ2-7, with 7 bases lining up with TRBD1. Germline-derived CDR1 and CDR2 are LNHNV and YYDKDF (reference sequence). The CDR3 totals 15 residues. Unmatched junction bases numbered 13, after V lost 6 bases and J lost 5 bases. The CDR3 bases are TGTGCCACCAGTCAGAGGACAGGTACTGTCCACGAGCAGTACTTC. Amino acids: CATSQRTGTVHEQYF.

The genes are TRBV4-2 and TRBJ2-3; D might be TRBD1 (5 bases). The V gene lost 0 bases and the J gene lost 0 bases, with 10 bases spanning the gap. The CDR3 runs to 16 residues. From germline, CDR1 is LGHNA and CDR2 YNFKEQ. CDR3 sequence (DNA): TGTGCCAGCAGCCAAGATCGGCCAGGGAGCACAGATACGCAGTATTTT. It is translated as CASSQDRPGSTDTQYF.

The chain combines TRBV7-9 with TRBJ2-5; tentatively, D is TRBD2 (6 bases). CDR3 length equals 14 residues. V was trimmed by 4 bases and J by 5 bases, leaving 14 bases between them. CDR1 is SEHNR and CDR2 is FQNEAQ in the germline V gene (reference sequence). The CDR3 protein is CASSSSTAGETQYF. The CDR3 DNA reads TGTGCCAGCAGCTCTTCGACTGCGGGGGAGACCCAGTACTTC.

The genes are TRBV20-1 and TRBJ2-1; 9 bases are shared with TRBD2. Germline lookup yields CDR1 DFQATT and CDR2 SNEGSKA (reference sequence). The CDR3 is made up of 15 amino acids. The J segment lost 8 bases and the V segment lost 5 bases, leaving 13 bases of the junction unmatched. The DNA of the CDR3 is TGCAGTGCTGATCTTCGGCGGGAGGGAATCCATGAGCAGTTCTTC. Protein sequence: CSADLRREGIHEQFF.

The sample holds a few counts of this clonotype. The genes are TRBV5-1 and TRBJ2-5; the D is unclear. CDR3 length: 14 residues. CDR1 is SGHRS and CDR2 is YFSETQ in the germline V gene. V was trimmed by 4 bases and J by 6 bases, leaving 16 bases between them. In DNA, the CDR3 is TGCGCCAGCAGCCTCGACGGGCCCCATCAGACCCAGTACTTC. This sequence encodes CASSLDGPHQTQYF. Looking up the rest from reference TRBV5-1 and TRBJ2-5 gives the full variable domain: KAGVTQTPRYLIKTRGQQVTLSCSPISGHRSVSWYQQTPGQGLQFLFEYFSETQRNKGNFPGRFSGRQFSNSRSEMNVSTLELGDSALYLCASSLDGPHQTQYFGPGTRLLVL.

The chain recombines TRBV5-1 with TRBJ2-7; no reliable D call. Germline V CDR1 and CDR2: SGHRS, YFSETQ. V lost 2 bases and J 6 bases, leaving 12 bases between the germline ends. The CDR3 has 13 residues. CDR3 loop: CASSFTDLVEQYF. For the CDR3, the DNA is TGCGCCAGCAGCTTTACCGATCTGGTCGAGCAGTACTTC. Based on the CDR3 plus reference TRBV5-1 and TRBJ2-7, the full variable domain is KAGVTQTPRYLIKTRGQQVTLSCSPISGHRSVSWYQQTPGQGLQFLFEYFSETQRNKGNFPGRFSGRQFSNSRSEMNVSTLELGDSALYLCASSFTDLVEQYFGPGTRLTVT.

CDR3 sequence: CSARTLYQETQYF. The CDR3 nucleotides are TGCAGTGCCCGGACCTTGTACCAAGAGACCCAGTACTTC. This rearrangement joins TRBV20-1 to TRBJ2-5; D not resolved. Trimming cost V 6 bases and J 0 bases, with 11 bases left between them. Germline assignment: CDR1 DFQATT and CDR2 SNEGSKA (reference sequence). The CDR3 has 13 amino acids.

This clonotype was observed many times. The CDR3 region is CASSLSGLAKNIQYF. CDR3 nucleotides: TGTGCCAGCAGCCTCTCGGGGTTAGCCAAAAACATTCAGTACTTC. The chain joins TRBV6-5 to TRBJ2-4; weak D call: TRBD2 (5 bases). The CDR3 covers 15 residues. Trimming cost V 6 bases and J 0 bases, with 12 bases left between them. Germline CDR1 and CDR2: MNHEY and SVGAGI.

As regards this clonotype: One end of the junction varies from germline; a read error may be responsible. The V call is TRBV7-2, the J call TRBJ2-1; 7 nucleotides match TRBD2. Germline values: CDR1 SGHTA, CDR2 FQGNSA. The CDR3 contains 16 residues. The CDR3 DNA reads TGTGCCAGCAGCTTCACTAGCGCCCGGGGCAGGAATGAGCGGTTCTTC. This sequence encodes CASSFTSARGRNERFF.

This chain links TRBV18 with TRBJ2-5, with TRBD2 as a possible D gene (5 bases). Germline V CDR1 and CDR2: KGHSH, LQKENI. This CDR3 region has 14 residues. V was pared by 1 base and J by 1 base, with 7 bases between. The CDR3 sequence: CASSPQRVQETQYF. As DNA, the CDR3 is TGTGCCAGCTCACCACAGAGGGTCCAAGAGACCCAGTACTTC.

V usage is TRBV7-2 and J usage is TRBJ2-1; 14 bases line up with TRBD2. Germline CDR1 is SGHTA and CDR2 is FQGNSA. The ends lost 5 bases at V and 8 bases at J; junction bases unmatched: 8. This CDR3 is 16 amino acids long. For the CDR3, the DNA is TGTGCCAGCAGCCAGACCGGGACTAGCGGGGGACATGAGCAGTTCTTC. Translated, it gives CASSQTGTSGGHEQFF.

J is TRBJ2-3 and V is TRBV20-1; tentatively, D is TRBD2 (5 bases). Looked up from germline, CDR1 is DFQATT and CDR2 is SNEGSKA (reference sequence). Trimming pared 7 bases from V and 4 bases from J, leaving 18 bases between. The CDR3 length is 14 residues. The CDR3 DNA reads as TGCAGTGGGGTCCTGGTGGTGGGAGCAGATACGCAGTATTTT. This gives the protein CSGVLVVGADTQYF.

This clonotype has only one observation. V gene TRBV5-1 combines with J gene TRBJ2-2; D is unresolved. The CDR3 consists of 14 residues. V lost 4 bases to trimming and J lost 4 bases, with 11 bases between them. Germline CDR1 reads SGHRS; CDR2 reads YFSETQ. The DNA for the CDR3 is TGCGCCAGCAGCACAAAAGTAGCCACCGGGGAGCTGTTTTTT. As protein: CASSTKVATGELFF.

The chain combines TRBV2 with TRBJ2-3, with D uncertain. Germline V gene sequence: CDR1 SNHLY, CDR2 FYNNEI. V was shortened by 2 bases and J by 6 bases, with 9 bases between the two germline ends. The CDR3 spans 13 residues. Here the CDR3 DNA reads TGTGCCAGCAGTGAATCCGGGTTCGATACGCAGTATTTT. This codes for CASSESGFDTQYF.

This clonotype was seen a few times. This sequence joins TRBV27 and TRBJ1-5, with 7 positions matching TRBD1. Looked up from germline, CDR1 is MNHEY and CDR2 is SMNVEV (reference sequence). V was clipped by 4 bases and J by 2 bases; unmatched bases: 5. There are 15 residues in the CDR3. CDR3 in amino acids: CASSSQGPGNQPQHF. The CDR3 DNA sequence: TGTGCCAGCAGTTCACAGGGGCCCGGCAATCAGCCCCAGCATTTT.